The TCR beta chain under discussion was sequenced for a study of T cell responses to AZD1222 COVID-19 vaccine. Study overall: Second-dose intervals of approximately 4 or approximately 12 weeks were pooled. Study conclusions and caveats: White British donors predominated, females outnumbered males, and clonal diversity was possibly underestimated. Reportedly, nearly half the spike-specific TCRs target unmutated variant regions. The study found vaccine-associated CD4 TCRs spanning spike, dominant at 160-218 and 743-854.

As regards this clone: The antigen is undetermined.

The CDR3 is made up of 10 amino acids. Germline V gives CDR1 DFQATT, CDR2 SNEGSKA (reference sequence). The V and J ends lost 4 bases and 7 bases respectively, with 6 bases between them. Generated by immunoSEQ multiplex PCR, the TCRdb table keeps only in-frame clones and is missing some. The data hold about 120,000 clones, with roughly 90% observed a single time. V and J are TRBV20-1 and TRBJ2-3; TRBD1 is a possible D gene (5 bases). This specimen consisted of peripheral blood, obtained on day 0 of AZD1222 vaccination. This receptor was taken from an adult in good health. Written as DNA, the CDR3 is TGCAGTGCTAAGGGGTATACGCAGTATTTT. The encoded protein is CSAKGYTQYF.